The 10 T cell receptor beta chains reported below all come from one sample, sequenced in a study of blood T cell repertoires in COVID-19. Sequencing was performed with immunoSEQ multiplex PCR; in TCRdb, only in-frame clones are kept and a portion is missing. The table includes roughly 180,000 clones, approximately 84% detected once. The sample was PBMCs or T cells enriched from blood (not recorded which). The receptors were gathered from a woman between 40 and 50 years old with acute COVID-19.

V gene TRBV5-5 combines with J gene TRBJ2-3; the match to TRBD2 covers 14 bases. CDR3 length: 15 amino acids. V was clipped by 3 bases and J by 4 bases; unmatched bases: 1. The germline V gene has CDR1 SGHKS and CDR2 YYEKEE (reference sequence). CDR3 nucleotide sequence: TGTGCCAGCAGCTCGGGACTAGCGGGAGCAGATACGCAGTATTTT. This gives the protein CASSSGLAGADTQYF.

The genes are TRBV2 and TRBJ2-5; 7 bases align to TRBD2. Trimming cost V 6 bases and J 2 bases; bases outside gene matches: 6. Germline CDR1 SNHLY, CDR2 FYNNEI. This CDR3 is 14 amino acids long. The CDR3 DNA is TGTGCCAGCAGGGAACTAGCGATGCAAGAGACCCAGTACTTC. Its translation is CASRELAMQETQYF.

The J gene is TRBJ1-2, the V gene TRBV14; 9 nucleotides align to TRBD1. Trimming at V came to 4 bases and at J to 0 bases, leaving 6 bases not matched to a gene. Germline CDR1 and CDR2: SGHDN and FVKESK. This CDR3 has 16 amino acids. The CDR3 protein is CASSPGQGPPNYGYTF. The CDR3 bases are TGTGCCAGCAGCCCGGGACAGGGTCCCCCTAACTATGGCTACACCTTC.

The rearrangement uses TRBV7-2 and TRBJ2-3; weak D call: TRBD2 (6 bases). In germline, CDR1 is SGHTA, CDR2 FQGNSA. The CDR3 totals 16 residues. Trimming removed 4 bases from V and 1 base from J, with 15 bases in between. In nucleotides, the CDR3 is TGTGCCAGCAGCTGGAGGGCCGGGAGCCGCACAGATACGCAGTATTTT. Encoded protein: CASSWRAGSRTDTQYF.

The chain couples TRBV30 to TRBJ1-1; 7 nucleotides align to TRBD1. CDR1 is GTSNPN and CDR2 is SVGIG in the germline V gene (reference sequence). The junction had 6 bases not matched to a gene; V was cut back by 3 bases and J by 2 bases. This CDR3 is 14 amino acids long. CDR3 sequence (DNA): TGTGCCTGGAGAAGACAGGGAGGTAACACTGAAGCTTTCTTT. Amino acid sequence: CAWRRQGGNTEAFF.

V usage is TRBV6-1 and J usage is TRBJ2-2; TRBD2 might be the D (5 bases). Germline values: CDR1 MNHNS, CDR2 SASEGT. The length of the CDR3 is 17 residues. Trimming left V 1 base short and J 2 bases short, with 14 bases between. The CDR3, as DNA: TGTGCCAGCAGTGAAGTAGGACTCCTATCTAACACCGGGGAGCTGTTTTTT. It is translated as CASSEVGLLSNTGELFF.

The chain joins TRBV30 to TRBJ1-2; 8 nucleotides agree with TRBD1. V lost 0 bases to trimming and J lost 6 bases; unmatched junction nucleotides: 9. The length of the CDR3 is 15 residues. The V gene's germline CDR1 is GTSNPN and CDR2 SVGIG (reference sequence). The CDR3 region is CAWSVLGQDRHGYTF. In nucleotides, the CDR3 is TGTGCCTGGAGTGTACTGGGACAGGACCGGCATGGCTACACCTTC.

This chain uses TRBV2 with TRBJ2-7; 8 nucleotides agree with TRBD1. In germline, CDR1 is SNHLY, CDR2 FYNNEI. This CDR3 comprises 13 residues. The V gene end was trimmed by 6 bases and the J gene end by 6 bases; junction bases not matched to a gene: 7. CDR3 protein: CASRAGTGTEQYV. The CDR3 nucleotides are TGTGCCAGCAGGGCCGGGACAGGAACCGAGCAGTACGTC.

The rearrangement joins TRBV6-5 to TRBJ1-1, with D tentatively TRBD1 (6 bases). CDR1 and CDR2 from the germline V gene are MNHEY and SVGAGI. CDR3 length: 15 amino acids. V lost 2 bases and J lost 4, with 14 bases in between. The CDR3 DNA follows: TGTGCCAGCAGTTACGGGGGCCAGGGAAGCACTGAAGCTTTCTTT. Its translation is CASSYGGQGSTEAFF.

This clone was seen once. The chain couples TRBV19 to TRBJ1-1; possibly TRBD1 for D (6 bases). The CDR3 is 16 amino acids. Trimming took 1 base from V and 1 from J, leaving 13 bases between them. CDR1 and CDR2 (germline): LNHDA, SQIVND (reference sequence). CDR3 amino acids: CASSIVRGGTNTEAFF. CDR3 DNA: TGTGCCAGTAGTATAGTCCGTGGGGGCACGAACACTGAAGCTTTCTTT. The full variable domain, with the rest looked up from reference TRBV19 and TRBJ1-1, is DGGITQSPKYLFRKEGQNVTLSCEQNLNHDAMYWYRQDPGQGLRLIYYSQIVNDFQKGDIAEGYSVSREKKESFPLTVTSAQKNPTAFYLCASSIVRGGTNTEAFFGQGTRLTVV.